The T cell receptor (beta chain) described here comes from a study of Ad26.COV2.S vaccination and SARS-CoV-2 variants. CDR1 and CDR2 from the germline V gene are SGHRS and YFSETQ. The V gene lost 4 bases and the J gene lost 6 bases, with 25 bases spanning the gap. The CDR3 consists of 17 residues. Treatment here: about 20 received Ad26.COV2.S at low or high dose, single or two shots; about 5 received placebo; per-sample allocation not given. The samples date from day 63 after the first vaccine or placebo injection. TCRdb keeps only in-frame clones here, not all; method: immunoSEQ multiplex PCR. The table lists 330,000 or so clones, 85% to 90% of them singletons.

Sequencing was performed on peripheral blood, taken in a trial of Ad26.COV2.S vaccine versus placebo. The TCR originated in a person aged 18 to 65 who received the Ad26.COV2.S COVID-19 vaccine or a placebo. The V and J genes are TRBV5-1 and TRBJ1-1, with D maybe TRBD1 (6 bases). This CDR3 is CASSLAQGWGVGAEAFF. The CDR3 DNA reads as TGCGCCAGCAGCCTAGCACAGGGTTGGGGAGTTGGCGCTGAAGCTTTCTTT.